This is a list of T cell receptor beta chains from one sample in a study of blood T cell repertoires in COVID-19. Generated by immunoSEQ multiplex PCR, the TCRdb table keeps only in-frame clones and is missing some. The repertoire holds approximately 150,000 clones, with 84% as singletons. Sequenced sample: peripheral blood. The receptors originated from a man aged 70 or older with acute or convalescent COVID-19. The CDR3 runs from the conserved cysteine through the conserved F or W. The order of the fields is J gene, clone size, CDR3 length, D gene, V gene, CDR3 DNA, CDR3 protein. The D gene is left open where the match is weak. Clone size is given for some rows only: seen once, a few or many times, or a class if the clone is expanded.

J gene: TRBJ1-4
clone size: once
CDR3 length: 13
D gene: .
V gene: TRBV30
CDR3 DNA: TGTGCCTGGAGTGTAGGGGTTAAGGAAAAACTGTTTTTT
CDR3 protein: CAWSVGVKEKLFF

J gene: TRBJ1-4
clone size: few
CDR3 length: 19
D gene: .
V gene: TRBV28
CDR3 DNA: TGTGCCAGCAGTACCGACACTCACTTTTTACCCGCAGCTAATGAAAAACTGTTTTTT
CDR3 protein: CASSTDTHFLPAANEKLFF

J gene: TRBJ1-2
clone size: .
CDR3 length: 13
D gene: .
V gene: TRBV19
CDR3 DNA: TGTGCCAGCTCTGTAAAGGGGGACTATGGCTACACCTTC
CDR3 protein: CASSVKGDYGYTF

J gene: TRBJ1-1
clone size: .
CDR3 length: 15
D gene: TRBD1
V gene: TRBV2
CDR3 DNA: TGTGCCAGCAGTAGAGGACAGGGGGGGAACACTGAAGCTTTCTTT
CDR3 protein: CASSRGQGGNTEAFF

J gene: TRBJ2-2
clone size: .
CDR3 length: 16
D gene: TRBD1
V gene: TRBV24-1
CDR3 DNA: TGTGCCACCAGTGATTTTCAGGGGGCCTGGGCCGGGGAGCTGTTTTTT
CDR3 protein: CATSDFQGAWAGELFF

J gene: TRBJ2-5
clone size: .
CDR3 length: 14
D gene: TRBD1
V gene: TRBV2
CDR3 DNA: TGTGCCAGCATAACAGGGGGGAACCAAGAGACCCAGTACTTC
CDR3 protein: CASITGGNQETQYF

J gene: TRBJ2-1
clone size: few
CDR3 length: 15
D gene: TRBD1
V gene: TRBV6-1
CDR3 DNA: TGTGCCAGCAGTGAAGGGACAGGGGGCTACAATGAGCAGTTCTTC
CDR3 protein: CASSEGTGGYNEQFF

J gene: TRBJ2-1
clone size: .
CDR3 length: 12
D gene: .
V gene: TRBV5-1
CDR3 DNA: TGCGCCAGCAGCTTTTACGGTACTGAGCAGTTCTTC
CDR3 protein: CASSFYGTEQFF

J gene: TRBJ2-4
clone size: .
CDR3 length: 13
D gene: .
V gene: TRBV19
CDR3 DNA: TGTGCCAGTAGTATAGACACTAGCAACATTCAGTACTTC
CDR3 protein: CASSIDTSNIQYF

J gene: TRBJ1-5
clone size: .
CDR3 length: 13
D gene: .
V gene: TRBV18
CDR3 DNA: TGTGCCAGCTCCACCACAACATCTCAGCCCCAGCATTTT
CDR3 protein: CASSTTTSQPQHF

J gene: TRBJ2-5
clone size: .
CDR3 length: 11
D gene: .
V gene: TRBV3-1/TRBV3-2
CDR3 DNA: TGTGCCAGCAGCCGAGGAGAGACCCAGTACTTC
CDR3 protein: CASSRGETQYF

J gene: TRBJ1-5
clone size: .
CDR3 length: 16
D gene: .
V gene: TRBV2
CDR3 DNA: TGTGCCAGCAGTGAAGCGCGGGGGGCTCAAAATCAGCCCCAGCATTTT
CDR3 protein: CASSEARGAQNQPQHF

J gene: TRBJ2-3
clone size: .
CDR3 length: 14
D gene: .
V gene: TRBV19
CDR3 DNA: TGTGCCACCTCGGACGGAGGGGGCACAGATACGCAGTATTTT
CDR3 protein: CATSDGGGTDTQYF

J gene: TRBJ1-5
clone size: .
CDR3 length: 15
D gene: TRBD1
V gene: TRBV28
CDR3 DNA: TGTGCCAGCACAGGGACAGCTAATAGCAATCAGCCCCAGCATTTT
CDR3 protein: CASTGTANSNQPQHF

J gene: TRBJ2-7
clone size: .
CDR3 length: 13
D gene: .
V gene: TRBV6-4
CDR3 DNA: TGTGCCAGCGGCCACAGGGACTCCTACGAGCAGTACTTC
CDR3 protein: CASGHRDSYEQYF

J gene: TRBJ1-3
clone size: .
CDR3 length: 14
D gene: TRBD1
V gene: TRBV5-6
CDR3 DNA: TGTGCCAGCATGAGACAGGGGCAGCAAAACACCATATATTTT
CDR3 protein: CASMRQGQQNTIYF

J gene: TRBJ1-1
clone size: .
CDR3 length: 16
D gene: .
V gene: TRBV11-2
CDR3 DNA: TGTGCCAGCAGCCATGCTGGATGGCGGGCGGGCACTGAAGCTTTCTTT
CDR3 protein: CASSHAGWRAGTEAFF

J gene: TRBJ2-7
clone size: .
CDR3 length: 15
D gene: .
V gene: TRBV7-9
CDR3 DNA: TGTGCCAGCAGCTTAATGGCTGGTGGAGACTACGAGCAGTACTTC
CDR3 protein: CASSLMAGGDYEQYF

J gene: TRBJ1-1
clone size: many
CDR3 length: 13
D gene: .
V gene: TRBV19
CDR3 DNA: TGTGCCAGTAGTCACAGGGAAGGGGCTGAAGCTTTCTTT
CDR3 protein: CASSHREGAEAFF

J gene: TRBJ1-3
clone size: .
CDR3 length: 16
D gene: .
V gene: TRBV5-1
CDR3 DNA: TGCGCCAGCAGCCCGCCAGGGATCAGCTCTGGAAACACCATATATTTT
CDR3 protein: CASSPPGISSGNTIYF

J gene: TRBJ2-3
clone size: .
CDR3 length: 15
D gene: .
V gene: TRBV21-1
CDR3 DNA: TGTGCCAGCAGCAAATTTCTAGCGGGGCAAGATACGCAGTATTTT
CDR3 protein: CASSKFLAGQDTQYF